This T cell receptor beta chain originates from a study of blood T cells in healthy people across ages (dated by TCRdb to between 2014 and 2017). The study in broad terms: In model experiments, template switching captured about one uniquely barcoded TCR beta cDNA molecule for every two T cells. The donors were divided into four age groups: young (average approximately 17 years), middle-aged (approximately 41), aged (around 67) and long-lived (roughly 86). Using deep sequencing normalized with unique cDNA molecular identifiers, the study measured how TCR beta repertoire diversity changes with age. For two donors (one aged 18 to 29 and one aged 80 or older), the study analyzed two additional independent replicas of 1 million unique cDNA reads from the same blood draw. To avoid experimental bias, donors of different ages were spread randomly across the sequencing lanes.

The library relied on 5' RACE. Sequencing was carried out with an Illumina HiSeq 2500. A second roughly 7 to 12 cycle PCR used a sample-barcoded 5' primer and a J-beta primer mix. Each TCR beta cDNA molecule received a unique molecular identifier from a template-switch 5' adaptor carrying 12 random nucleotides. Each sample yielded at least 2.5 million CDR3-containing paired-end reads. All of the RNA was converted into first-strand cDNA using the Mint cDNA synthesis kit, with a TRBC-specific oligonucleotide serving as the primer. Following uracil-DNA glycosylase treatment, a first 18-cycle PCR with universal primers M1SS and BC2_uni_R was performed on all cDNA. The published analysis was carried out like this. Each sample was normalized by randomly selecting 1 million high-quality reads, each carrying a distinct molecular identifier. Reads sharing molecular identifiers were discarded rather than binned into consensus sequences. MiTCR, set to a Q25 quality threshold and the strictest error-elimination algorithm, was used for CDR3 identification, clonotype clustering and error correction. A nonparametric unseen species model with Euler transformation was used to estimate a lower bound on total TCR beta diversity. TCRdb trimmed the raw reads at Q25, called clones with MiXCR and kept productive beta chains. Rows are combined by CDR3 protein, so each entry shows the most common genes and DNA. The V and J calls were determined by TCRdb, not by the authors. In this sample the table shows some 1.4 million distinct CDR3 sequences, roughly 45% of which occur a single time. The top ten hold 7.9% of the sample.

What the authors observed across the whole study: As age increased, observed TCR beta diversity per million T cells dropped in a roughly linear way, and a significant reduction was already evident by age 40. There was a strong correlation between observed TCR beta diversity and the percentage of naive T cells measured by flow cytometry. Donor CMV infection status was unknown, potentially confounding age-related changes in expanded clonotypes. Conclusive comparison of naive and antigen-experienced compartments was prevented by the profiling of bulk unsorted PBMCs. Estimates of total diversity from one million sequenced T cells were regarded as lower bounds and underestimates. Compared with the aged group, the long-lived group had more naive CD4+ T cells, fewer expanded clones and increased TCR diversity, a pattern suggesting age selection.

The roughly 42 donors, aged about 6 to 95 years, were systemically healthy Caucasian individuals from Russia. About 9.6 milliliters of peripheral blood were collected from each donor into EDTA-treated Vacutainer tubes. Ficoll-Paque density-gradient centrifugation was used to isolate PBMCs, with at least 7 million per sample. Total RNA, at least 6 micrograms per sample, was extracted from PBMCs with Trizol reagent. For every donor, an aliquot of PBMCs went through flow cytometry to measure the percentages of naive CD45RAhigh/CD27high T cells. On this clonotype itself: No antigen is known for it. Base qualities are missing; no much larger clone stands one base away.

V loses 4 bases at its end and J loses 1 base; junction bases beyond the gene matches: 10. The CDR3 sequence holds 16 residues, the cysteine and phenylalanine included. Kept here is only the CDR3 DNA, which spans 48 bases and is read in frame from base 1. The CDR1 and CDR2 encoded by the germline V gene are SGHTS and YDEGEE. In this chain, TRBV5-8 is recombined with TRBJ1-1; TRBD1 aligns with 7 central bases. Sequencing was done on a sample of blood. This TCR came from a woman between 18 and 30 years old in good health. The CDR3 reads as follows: CASSKGASRPNTEAFF. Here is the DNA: TGTGCCAGCAGCAAGGGGGCCAGCCGACCGAACACTGAAGCTTTCTTT.